One and the same sample provided the 3 T cell receptor beta chains below, sequenced in a study of blood T cells in healthy people across ages (dated by TCRdb to about 2015). The library was prepared using 5' RACE. These reads were obtained on an Illumina HiSeq 2500. A second PCR of roughly 7 to 11 cycles was performed with a sample-barcoded 5' primer and a J-beta primer mix. Clones were called with MiXCR by TCRdb after fastp trimmed the public reads at Q25, and only in-frame beta chains were retained. All rows with the same CDR3 protein become a single entry with the most common DNA and genes. The sample includes about 810,000 distinct CDR3 sequences, with around 34% observed a single time. The top ten clones comprise roughly 13% of the sample. Sequencing input: blood. Receptors were obtained from a man younger than 30 in good health.

This clonotype has more than one count but fewer than ten. V usage is TRBV7-2 and J usage is TRBJ2-5; TRBD2 is a possible D gene (6 bases). The CDR3 runs to 13 residues. V lost 6 bases and J 13 bases, leaving 21 bases between the germline ends. Germline V gives CDR1 SGHTA, CDR2 FQGNSA. This CDR3 is CASSPDKGGTRYF. The DNA for the CDR3 is TGTGCCAGCAGTCCGGATAAGGGAGGCACGCGGTACTTC.

The V call is TRBV6-5, the J call TRBJ1-2; 7 nucleotides align to TRBD1. Germline CDR1 and CDR2: MNHEY and SVGAGI. V trimming: 4 bases; J trimming: 4 bases; junction bases outside the gene matches: 6. The CDR3 spans 14 residues. The CDR3 is CASSSPGTVYGYTF. CDR3 in DNA: TGTGCCAGCAGTTCGCCCGGGACAGTCTATGGCTACACCTTC.

This chain joins TRBV12-3 or TRBV12-4 and TRBJ1-2; D is undetermined. The V and J ends lost 2 bases and 4 bases respectively, with 5 bases between them. The length of the CDR3 is 12 residues. The CDR3 nucleotides read TGTGCCAGCAGTTTATGGAGCTATGGCTACACCTTC. It encodes CASSLWSYGYTF.